This T cell receptor beta chain is drawn from a study of blood T cell repertoires in COVID-19. Study as a whole: Samples came from the United States, Italy and Spain, spanning acute and convalescent COVID-19.

Libraries were prepared by immunoSEQ multiplex PCR; TCRdb keeps only in-frame clonotypes and omits some of them. This table holds a few hundred thousand clones, 86% found once. CDR1 GTSNPN and CDR2 SVGIG come from the germline V gene (reference sequence). There are 14 residues in the CDR3. Deletions cut 4 bases from V and 3 bases from J, with 16 bases between. The specimen sequenced was peripheral blood. This clonotype originated in a woman in her thirties who had recovered from COVID-19. The chain couples TRBV30 to TRBJ2-7, with a weak D call TRBD2 (6 bases). The CDR3 sequence: CAWTEGRRSYEQYF. CDR3 DNA: TGTGCCTGGACGGAGGGGCGCAGGAGCTACGAGCAGTACTTC.